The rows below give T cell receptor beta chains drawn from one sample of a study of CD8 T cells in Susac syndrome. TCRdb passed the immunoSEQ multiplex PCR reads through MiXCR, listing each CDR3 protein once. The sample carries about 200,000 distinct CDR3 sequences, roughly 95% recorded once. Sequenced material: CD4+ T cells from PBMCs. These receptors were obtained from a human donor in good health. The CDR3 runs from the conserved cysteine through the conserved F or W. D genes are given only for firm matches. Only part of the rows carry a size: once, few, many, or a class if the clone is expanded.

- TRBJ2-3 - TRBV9 CASSVAGAYTDTQYF TGTGCCAGCAGCGTAGCTGGGGCTTACACAGATACGCAGTATTTT
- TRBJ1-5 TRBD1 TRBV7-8 CASSSTGFDQPQHF TGTGCCAGCAGCTCGACAGGGTTTGATCAGCCCCAGCATTTT
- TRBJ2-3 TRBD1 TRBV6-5 CASSSGTAISADTQYF TGTGCCAGCAGTTCTGGGACAGCCATTAGCGCAGATACGCAGTATTTT
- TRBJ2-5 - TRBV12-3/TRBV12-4 CASSRLATQYF TGTGCCAGCAGCCGCCTAGCCACCCAGTACTTC
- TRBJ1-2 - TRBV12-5 CASGFHHGYTF TGTGCTAGTGGTTTCCACCATGGCTACACCTTC
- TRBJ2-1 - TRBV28 CASGAFGQFF TGTGCCAGCGGAGCCTTTGGGCAGTTCTTC
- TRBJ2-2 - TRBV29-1 CSGRVTGELFF TGCAGCGGGAGGGTGACCGGGGAGCTGTTTTTT
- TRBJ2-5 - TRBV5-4 CASSLQGLWETQYF TGTGCCAGCAGCTTGCAGGGCCTGTGGGAGACCCAGTACTTC
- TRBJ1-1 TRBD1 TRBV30 CAWTILTGETEAFF TGTGCCTGGACCATCCTGACAGGGGAGACTGAAGCTTTCTTT
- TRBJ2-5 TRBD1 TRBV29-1 CSFRDRGRRETQYF TGCAGCTTCCGGGACAGGGGGCGTCGGGAGACCCAGTACTTC
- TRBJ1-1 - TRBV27 CASSLLGLNTEAFF TGTGCCAGCAGCCTACTGGGGTTGAACACTGAAGCTTTCTTT
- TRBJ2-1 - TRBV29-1 CSVDRARYNEQFF TGCAGCGTTGACAGGGCACGCTACAATGAGCAGTTCTTC
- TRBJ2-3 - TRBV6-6 CASSDLPGDTQYF TGTGCCAGCAGTGACCTCCCCGGGGATACGCAGTATTTT
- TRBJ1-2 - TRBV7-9 CASDRILNYGYTF TGTGCCAGCGATCGAATCCTTAACTATGGCTACACCTTC
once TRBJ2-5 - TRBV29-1 CSVDRAGETQYF TGCAGCGTTGACAGGGCCGGAGAGACCCAGTACTTC
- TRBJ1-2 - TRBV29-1 CSVDFTGWGGYTF TGCAGCGTTGACTTTACAGGGTGGGGCGGCTACACCTTC
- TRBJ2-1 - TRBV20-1 CSGNAPQSSYNEQFF TGCAGTGGCAATGCTCCTCAGAGCTCCTACAATGAGCAGTTCTTC
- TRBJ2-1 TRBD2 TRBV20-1 CSARAQRGSNEQFF TGCAGTGCTAGAGCCCAGCGGGGAAGCAATGAGCAGTTCTTC
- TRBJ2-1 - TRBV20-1 CSARVWSDSSYNEQFF TGCAGTGCTAGAGTCTGGTCCGACTCCTCCTACAATGAGCAGTTCTTC
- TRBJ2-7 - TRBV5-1 CASSLGRTGVSEQYF TGCGCCAGCAGCTTGGGGAGGACGGGGGTGAGCGAGCAGTACTTC
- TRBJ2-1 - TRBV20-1 CSARRPGQALHNEQFF TGCAGTGCTAGGAGACCGGGACAAGCCCTACACAATGAGCAGTTCTTC
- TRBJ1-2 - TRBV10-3 CAISESNGGGYTF TGTGCCATCAGTGAGTCTAACGGGGGTGGCTACACCTTC
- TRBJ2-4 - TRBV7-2 CASREGDIQYF TGTGCCAGCAGGGAGGGGGACATTCAGTACTTC
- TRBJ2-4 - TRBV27 CASTALAKNIQYF TGTGCCAGCACCGCCCTAGCCAAAAACATTCAGTACTTC
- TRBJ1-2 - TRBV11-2 CASSSEGYGYTF TGTGCCAGCAGCTCGGAGGGCTATGGCTACACCTTC
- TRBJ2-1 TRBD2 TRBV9 CASSVGTSGAFGEQFF TGTGCCAGCAGCGTCGGGACTAGCGGGGCCTTTGGTGAGCAGTTCTTC
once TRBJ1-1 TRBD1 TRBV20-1 CSAPNRGGTEAFF TGCAGTGCTCCGAACAGGGGAGGAACTGAAGCTTTCTTT
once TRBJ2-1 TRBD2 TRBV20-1 CSARPQRGGHNEQFF TGCAGTGCTAGACCCCAGCGGGGGGGTCACAATGAGCAGTTCTTC
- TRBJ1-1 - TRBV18 CASSPPPVEGTEAFF TGTGCCAGCTCACCACCCCCGGTGGAAGGCACTGAAGCTTTCTTT
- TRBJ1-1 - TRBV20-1 CSARSPGNTEAFF TGCAGTGCTAGGTCTCCAGGGAACACTGAAGCTTTCTTT
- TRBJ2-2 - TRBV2 CASSEGTGSGELFF TGTGCCAGCAGTGAAGGAACAGGGTCCGGGGAGCTGTTTTTT
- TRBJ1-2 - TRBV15 CATSRGGLNYGYTF TGTGCCACCAGCAGAGGAGGCTTGAACTATGGCTACACCTTC
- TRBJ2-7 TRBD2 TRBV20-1 CSARADGGVHEQYF TGCAGTGCTAGAGCTGACGGGGGGGTGCACGAGCAGTACTTC
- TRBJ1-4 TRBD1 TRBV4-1 CASSQVWTGYEKLFF TGCGCCAGCAGCCAAGTTTGGACAGGGTATGAAAAACTGTTTTTT
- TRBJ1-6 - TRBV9 CASSVQGPDSPLHF TGTGCCAGCAGCGTACAGGGCCCCGATTCACCCCTCCACTTT
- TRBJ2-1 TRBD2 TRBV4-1 CASSQPTSGRAREQFF TGCGCCAGCAGCCAACCGACTAGCGGGAGGGCTCGGGAGCAGTTCTTC
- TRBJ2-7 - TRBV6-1 CASSEMGTLAYEQYF TGTGCCAGCAGTGAGATGGGCACCTTAGCCTACGAGCAGTACTTC
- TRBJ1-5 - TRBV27 CASSMRQTSNQPQHF TGTGCCAGCAGTATGCGACAGACCAGCAATCAGCCCCAGCATTTT
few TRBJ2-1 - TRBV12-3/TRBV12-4 CASSATGIGEQFF TGTGCCAGCAGCGCAACAGGGATCGGTGAGCAGTTCTTC